Listed below are T cell receptor beta chains from one sample, sequenced in a study of beta chain features in type 1 diabetes. Only in-frame clones appear in the TCRdb table, and some are missing; sequencing was by immunoSEQ multiplex PCR. This table has 900,000 or so clones, 15% to 20% appearing once. The material sequenced was naive CD4+ T cells from blood. These receptors came from a young woman in good health. The CDR3 runs from the conserved cysteine through the conserved F or W. D genes are given only for firm matches. Rows give clone size only sometimes, using once, few, many, or a class for an expanded clone.

>NA|TRBJ2-6|NA|TRBV18
CASSPFLRDGTSGANVLTF
>NA|TRBJ1-3|NA|TRBV19
CASRTSARSGNTIYF
>TRBD2|TRBJ2-5|NA|TRBV27
CASSLRLAGGQETQYF
>TRBD2|TRBJ2-7|NA|TRBV28
CASYGTSGSYEQYF
>NA|TRBJ1-4|NA|TRBV27
CASSPFSVSNEKLFF
>NA|TRBJ2-3|few|TRBV7-9
CASLLADTQYF
>NA|TRBJ2-6|few|TRBV5-1
CASSKGPPWTGANVLTF
>TRBD2|TRBJ2-1|few|TRBV12-5
CAPNGASGYNEQFF
>NA|TRBJ2-7|few|TRBV10-3
CATEKSEGGEQYF
>TRBD2|TRBJ2-5|NA|TRBV7-2
CASSLMASGSQETQYF
>TRBD1|TRBJ2-1|NA|TRBV5-4
CASRRQGYYSYNEQFF
>NA|TRBJ2-1|few|TRBV5-6
CASSLVARPSYNEQFF
>TRBD1|TRBJ2-7|few|TRBV6-5
CASSSTGISYEQYF
>TRBD1|TRBJ2-7|few|TRBV4-3
CASSQIQGYEQYF
>NA|TRBJ2-7|few|TRBV10-3
CAISESWTYEQYF
>NA|TRBJ2-2|NA|TRBV6-1
CASSEAVGSLTGELFF
>NA|TRBJ2-3|NA|TRBV6-5
CASSYFEGVEQYF
>TRBD1|TRBJ2-6|NA|TRBV19
CASSIEAGGASGANVLTF
>NA|TRBJ2-1|NA|TRBV2
CASSEGFSYNEQFF
>NA|TRBJ1-5|NA|TRBV6-5
CASSYQGGQPQHF
>NA|TRBJ2-7|NA|TRBV11-2
CASSPGGIRGEQYF
>NA|TRBJ2-7|NA|TRBV6-4
CASRGGASYEQYF
>TRBD2|TRBJ2-1|few|TRBV7-9
CASSLGLAGVSSYNEQFF
>NA|TRBJ2-1|few|TRBV4-3
CASSQDGGLWRIF
>TRBD1|TRBJ1-1|few|TRBV7-3
CASSRQGMNTEAFF
>NA|TRBJ2-7|many|TRBV10-3
CATYYEQYF
>NA|TRBJ2-5|NA|TRBV7-9
CASSFPAGRETQYF
>NA|TRBJ2-7|NA|TRBV10-3
CAISERQSQYEQYF
>TRBD1|TRBJ2-7|NA|TRBV5-4
CASSDRDRGSYEQYF
>TRBD2|TRBJ2-7|once|TRBV7-7
CASSSGLAEYHPYEQYF
>NA|TRBJ2-5|few|TRBV28
CASRRQLQETQYF
>NA|TRBJ1-1|few|TRBV20-1
CSAPGDTEAFF
>NA|TRBJ1-3|few|TRBV7-2
CASSFTGTRGNTIYF
>TRBD2|TRBJ2-7|few|TRBV7-9
CASSLGTSGRREQYF
>NA|TRBJ1-5|NA|TRBV6-1
CASTGTSNQPQHF
>NA|TRBJ2-7|NA|TRBV16
CASSQYRATQYF
>NA|TRBJ1-2|few|TRBV7-2
CASSLETIGYTF
>NA|TRBJ2-7|NA|TRBV18
CASSPIAANYEQYF
>NA|TRBJ2-5|few|TRBV18
CASSEGAPETQYF
>NA|TRBJ1-1|NA|TRBV5-1
CASSLEGGLNTEAFF
>NA|TRBJ1-5|NA|TRBV28
CASSLPQFYQPQHF
>NA|TRBJ1-2|few|TRBV28
CASSLSGQLANYGYTF
>TRBD1|TRBJ1-2|NA|TRBV4-2
CASSHLGTAANYGYTF
>TRBD2|TRBJ2-6|few|TRBV7-3
CASSLRLAGESGANVLTF
>NA|TRBJ2-1|NA|TRBV9
CASSPLGNLARTYNEQFF
>NA|TRBJ2-5|NA|TRBV18
CASSPSTVFETQYF
>TRBD2|TRBJ2-1|NA|TRBV27
CASNRAGASSYNEQFF